The rows below give T cell receptor beta chains drawn from one sample of a study of CD8+CD57+ T cells in acquired aplastic anemia. TCRdb re-analysed the reads in MiXCR, keeping a single row per CDR3 protein. The table shows about half a million distinct CDR3 sequences, with approximately 32% occurring only once. The sample taken for sequencing was sorted CD4+, CD8+, or CD8+CD57+ T cells (not recorded which) from PBMCs. Receptors originate from a human donor with aplastic anemia. Each CDR3 is given with its conserved first and last residue. Each record gives: V gene, J gene, D gene, clone size, CDR3 protein, CDR3 DNA. D genes are given only for firm matches. The size entry is marked missing in some rows and otherwise reads once, few, many or a size class.

>TRBV30|TRBJ2-3|-|-
CAWSWGTDTQYF
TGTGCCTGGAGTTGGGGCACAGATACGCAGTATTTT
>TRBV10-3|TRBJ2-2|-|-
CASSYRRDRNTGELFF
TGTGCCAGCAGTTACAGGCGGGACAGGAACACCGGGGAGCTGTTTTTT
>TRBV10-3|TRBJ1-5|-|once
CAISEGPEGQPQHF
TGTGCCATCAGTGAGGGACCGGAGGGCCAGCCCCAGCATTTT
>TRBV20-1|TRBJ1-2|TRBD1|many
CSAGDRPYRFDSYTF
TGCAGTGCTGGGGACAGGCCGTACAGGTTTGACAGCTACACCTTC
>TRBV6-1|TRBJ1-2|-|few
CASRSRTNLNYGYTF
TGTGCCAGCAGATCCCGGACTAACCTTAACTATGGCTACACCTTC
>TRBV6-5|TRBJ2-7|-|-
CASSYEGGYEQYF
TGTGCCAGCAGTTACGAGGGGGGCTACGAGCAGTACTTC
>TRBV4-3|TRBJ1-6|-|few
CASSQDWGSYNSPLHF
TGCGCCAGCAGCCAAGATTGGGGATCCTATAATTCACCCCTCCACTTT
>TRBV24-1|TRBJ2-5|-|many
CATSAGETQYF
TGTGCCACCAGTGCGGGAGAGACCCAGTACTTC
>TRBV7-2|TRBJ2-7|-|-
CASSLQGTPYEQYF
TGTGCCAGCAGCTTGCAAGGGACGCCCTACGAGCAGTACTTC
>TRBV20-1|TRBJ1-1|-|-
CSARWGQGEAFF
TGCAGTGCTAGATGGGGTCAGGGTGAAGCTTTCTTT
>TRBV2|TRBJ1-5|-|many
CASSDDSHQPQHF
TGTGCCAGCAGTGACGACAGTCATCAGCCCCAGCATTTT
>TRBV2|TRBJ1-2|-|-
CASSLSGDNGYTF
TGTGCCAGCAGCTTATCAGGGGATAACGGCTACACCTTC
>TRBV19|TRBJ1-5|-|many
CASTGQVSNQPQHF
TGTGCCAGTACCGGTCAGGTCAGCAATCAGCCCCAGCATTTT
>TRBV20-1|TRBJ2-5|TRBD2|-
CSVSRGGGETQYF
TGCAGTGTATCGCGGGGGGGCGGAGAGACCCAGTACTTC
>TRBV7-9|TRBJ1-2|-|many
CASSPQWADGGYTF
TGTGCCAGCAGCCCTCAGTGGGCAGACGGGGGCTACACCTTC
>TRBV6-2/TRBV6-3|TRBJ2-7|TRBD2|few
CASYPSGGKSYEQYF
TGTGCCAGCTACCCTAGCGGGGGGAAATCCTACGAGCAGTACTTC
>TRBV10-2|TRBJ1-1|-|many
CAGKLEHYTEAFF
TGCGCCGGCAAATTGGAACACTACACTGAAGCTTTCTTT
>TRBV6-1|TRBJ2-3|-|few
CASTPSGTQYF
TGTGCCAGCACCCCCTCCGGGACGCAGTATTTT
>TRBV7-7|TRBJ2-1|-|-
CASSSAGASSYNEQFF
TGTGCTAGCAGCTCCGCCGGGGCAAGCTCCTACAATGAGCAGTTCTTC
>TRBV20-1|TRBJ2-5|TRBD2|few
CSATLAGVRLRQETQYF
TGCAGTGCTACACTAGCGGGGGTCAGGTTGAGGCAAGAGACCCAGTACTTC
>TRBV10-1|TRBJ1-6|TRBD1|few
CASSQVGTGGFSPLHF
TGCGCCAGCAGCCAAGTTGGGACAGGGGGCTTTTCACCCCTCCACTTT
>TRBV19|TRBJ2-5|-|many
CASSRVAQETQYF
TGTGCCAGTAGTAGGGTAGCTCAAGAGACCCAGTACTTC
>TRBV19|TRBJ1-3|-|few
CASSIRLQGIQRAGNTIYF
TGTGCCAGTAGTATCCGCCTCCAGGGGATCCAGAGGGCTGGAAACACCATATATTTT
>TRBV13|TRBJ1-2|-|many
CASSLGVRGPEYGYTF
TGTGCCAGCAGCTTAGGCGTAAGGGGTCCTGAGTATGGCTACACCTTC
>TRBV7-2|TRBJ1-2|-|many
CASSLGGADYGYTF
TGTGCCAGCAGCTTAGGGGGCGCGGACTATGGCTACACCTTC
>TRBV6-1|TRBJ1-2|TRBD1|once
CASSEASGQGVYGYAF
TGTGCCAGCAGTGAAGCGAGCGGACAGGGCGTCTATGGCTACGCCTTC
>TRBV19|TRBJ1-6|-|many
CASSWGGGANSPLHF
TGTGCCAGTAGTTGGGGGGGAGGTGCTAATTCACCCCTCCACTTT
>TRBV2|TRBJ1-5|TRBD1|-
CASSDRVGNQPRHF
TGCGCCAGCAGTGACAGGGTTGGCAATCAGCCCCGGCATTTT
>TRBV2|TRBJ2-2|-|many
CASSGQNTGELFF
TGTGCCAGCAGTGGTCAGAACACCGGGGAGCTGTTTTTT
>TRBV15|TRBJ1-6|TRBD1|-
CATSRDYRGQSPLHF
TGTGCCACCAGCAGAGATTACAGGGGACAATCACCCCTCCACTTT
>TRBV6-9|TRBJ2-7|-|-
CAHLPRGIHPYEQYF
TGTGCCCATCTACCGCGGGGAATTCACCCATACGAGCAGTACTTC
>TRBV7-2|TRBJ2-1|TRBD2|few
CASSTPPSGPSYNEQFF
TGTGCCAGCAGCACGCCTCCTAGCGGTCCCTCCTACAATGAGCAGTTCTTC
>TRBV9|TRBJ2-5|TRBD2|few
CASSPGTSGGETQYF
TGTGCCAGCAGCCCAGGGACTAGCGGGGGGGAGACCCAGTACTTC
>TRBV11-2|TRBJ2-1|TRBD2|-
CASSPGLAEDYNEQFF
TGTGCCAGCAGCCCCGGACTAGCGGAGGACTACAATGAGCAGTTCTTC
>TRBV10-1|TRBJ1-5|-|-
CASNSRRGFDQPQHF
TGCGCCAGCAACAGCAGGAGGGGGTTCGATCAGCCCCAGCATTTT
>TRBV3-1|TRBJ2-5|TRBD2|-
CASSQGSSGLQETQYF
TGTGCCAGCAGCCAAGGGTCTAGCGGATTACAAGAGACCCAGTACTTC
>TRBV12-3/TRBV12-4|TRBJ2-2|-|-
CASSAMLVPNTGELFF
TGTGCCAGCAGTGCAATGTTGGTCCCGAACACCGGGGAGCTGTTTTTT
>TRBV3-1|TRBJ1-6|-|few
CASSQSSRSLHF
TGTGCCAGCAGCCAATCTTCGAGGTCCCTCCACTTT
>TRBV10-3|TRBJ2-2|-|-
CAISGGGINTGELFF
TGTGCCATCTCCGGAGGGGGGATAAACACCGGGGAGCTGTTTTTT
>TRBV9|TRBJ2-5|-|-
CASSRDTKGWTQYF
TGTGCCAGCAGCCGGGACACCAAAGGTTGGACCCAGTACTTC
>TRBV5-5|TRBJ2-7|-|-
CASSLEQNPYEQYF
TGTGCCAGCAGCTTGGAACAGAACCCCTACGAGCAGTACTTC
>TRBV6-1|TRBJ1-2|-|many
CASSEAAGYTF
TGTGCCAGCAGTGAGGCGGCTGGCTACACCTTC
>TRBV7-2|TRBJ1-2|-|many
CASSFQEVYGYTF
TGTGCCAGCAGCTTTCAAGAGGTCTATGGCTACACCTTC
>TRBV20-1|TRBJ1-4|-|-
CSARGEEKLFF
TGCAGTGCTAGAGGGGAAGAAAAACTGTTTTTT
>TRBV29-1|TRBJ1-2|-|-
CSAEGGGSYGYTF
TGCAGCGCCGAGGGAGGGGGATCCTATGGCTACACCTTC
>TRBV2|TRBJ1-1|-|many
CASSEGRSNTEAFF
TGTGCCAGCAGTGAAGGACGGTCGAACACTGAAGCTTTCTTT
>TRBV11-2|TRBJ2-7|TRBD2|-
CASSLRERYEQYF
TGTGCCAGCAGCTTGCGGGAGCGGTACGAGCAGTACTTC
>TRBV29-1|TRBJ1-1|-|many
CSARTTEAFF
TGCAGCGCGCGGACTACCGAAGCTTTCTTT
>TRBV10-3|TRBJ2-7|-|many
CAIKTASSYEQYF
TGTGCCATCAAAACAGCCTCCTCCTACGAGCAGTACTTC
>TRBV2|TRBJ1-5|-|many
CASSAGRGNQPQHF
TGTGCCAGCAGCGCCGGTCGGGGTAATCAGCCCCAGCATTTT
>TRBV30|TRBJ1-6|-|-
CAWSRTEGPLHF
TGTGCCTGGAGTAGGACAGAAGGGCCCCTCCACTTT
>TRBV10-3|TRBJ1-5|-|-
CAISTSGRPQPQHF
TGTGCCATCAGTACTTCAGGCAGGCCCCAGCCCCAGCATTTT
>TRBV5-8|TRBJ1-6|-|many
CASSSGFSPLHF
TGTGCCAGCAGCTCAGGTTTTTCACCCCTCCACTTT
>TRBV6-1|TRBJ2-6|-|many
CASSEGSGANVLTF
TGTGCCAGCAGTGAGGGTTCTGGGGCCAACGTCCTGACTTTC
>TRBV6-5|TRBJ2-7|-|many
CASSLARPYEQYF
TGTGCCAGCAGTTTGGCCAGGCCCTACGAGCAGTACTTC
>TRBV11-2|TRBJ2-3|-|-
CASSLDGGVPDTQYF
TGTGCCAGCAGCTTAGATGGCGGGGTCCCAGATACGCAGTATTTT
>TRBV4-1|TRBJ2-7|-|-
CASSQVIADEQYF
TGCGCCAGCAGCCAAGTTATAGCGGACGAGCAGTACTTC
>TRBV18|TRBJ2-5|TRBD1|-
CASSPLPGGAGQETQYF
TGTGCCAGCTCACCGCTACCAGGGGGCGCAGGTCAAGAGACCCAGTACTTC
>TRBV7-8|TRBJ2-5|-|few
CASSFRDATWGETQYF
TGTGCCAGCAGCTTCCGGGACGCTACCTGGGGGGAGACCCAGTACTTC
>TRBV10-3|TRBJ1-5|-|few
CASSYEVGEGQPQHF
TGTGCCAGCAGTTATGAGGTCGGGGAAGGGCAGCCCCAGCATTTT